This TCR beta chain was identified during a study of T cells in Graves' hyperthyroidism and ophthalmopathy. Study-wide results and limits: The model identified upcoming ophthalmopathy a median about 6.5 months ahead of onset.

Exclusion of patients followed from uncontrolled infection, other autoimmune disease, pregnancy or lactation. Every diagnosis used clinical symptoms, serum thyroxine and TRAb, thyroid ultrasound and orbital computed tomography. A word on this clonotype: Its target is not known. One end of the junction does not line up with germline, which may come from a read error.

The V gene's germline CDR1 is SGHAT and CDR2 FQNNGV. This CDR3 spans 15 amino acids. Template material for amplifying TCR beta CDR3 regions consisted of RNA transcripts. The primer set for the first-round RT-PCR of the TCR CDR3 was HTBI. TCRdb itself ran the multiplex PCR reads through MiXCR, one entry per CDR3 protein. This sample has about 640,000 distinct CDR3 sequences, with 45% found just once. The chain combines TRBV11-2 with TRBJ1-3; D is uncertain. The specimen sequenced was peripheral blood or thyroid tissue (not recorded which). The source is an adult man with Graves' disease, either hyperthyroidism or ophthalmopathy (not recorded which). CDR3 loop: CASGFPGLTGNTIYF. The CDR3 nucleotides are TGTGCCAGCGGCTTCCCGGGCCTGACAGGAAACACCATATATTTT.